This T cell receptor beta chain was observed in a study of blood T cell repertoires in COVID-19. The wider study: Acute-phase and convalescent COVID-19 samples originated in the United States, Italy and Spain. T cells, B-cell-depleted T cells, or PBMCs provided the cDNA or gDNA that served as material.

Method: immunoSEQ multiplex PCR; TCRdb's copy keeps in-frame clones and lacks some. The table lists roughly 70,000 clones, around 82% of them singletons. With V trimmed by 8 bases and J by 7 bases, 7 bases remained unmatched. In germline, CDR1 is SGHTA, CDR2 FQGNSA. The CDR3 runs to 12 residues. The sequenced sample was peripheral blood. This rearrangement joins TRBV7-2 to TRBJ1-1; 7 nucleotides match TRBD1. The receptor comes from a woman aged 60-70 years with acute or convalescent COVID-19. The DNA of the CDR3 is TGTGCCAGCCGAGGACAGGACCTTGAAGCTTTCTTT. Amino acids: CASRGQDLEAFF.